The 13 T cell receptor beta chains below all came from one sample that was sequenced in a study of Graves' ophthalmopathy and Graves' hyperthyroidism. Transcripts of RNA were the source for amplifying TCR beta CDR3 regions. First-round RT-PCR with HTBI primers preceded a second-round multiplex PCR. TCRdb independently ran MiXCR on the multiplex PCR reads; one entry per CDR3 protein. The sample holds roughly 50,000 distinct CDR3 sequences, roughly half seen once. Sequences were obtained from peripheral blood. Source of these receptors: an adult woman with Graves' ophthalmopathy.

The chain couples TRBV9 to TRBJ2-4; D remains ambiguous. The CDR3 runs 16 residues. From germline, CDR1 is SGDLS and CDR2 YYNGEE. Trimming stripped 7 bases from V and 0 bases from J, with 17 bases between. The CDR3 DNA follows: TGTGCCAGCGGCTCCTCCCCCCTTTTAGCCAAAAACATTCAGTACTTC. Translating gives CASGSSPLLAKNIQYF.

Concerning this clonotype itself: The junction and the germline gene differ at one end; a read error may be behind it. V and J are TRBV7-3 and TRBJ2-7; 14 bases are a match to TRBD2. CDR1 SGHTA and CDR2 FQGTGA come from the germline V gene. The CDR3 is 21 residues long. The CDR3: CASSLNLAGGTSGRNSYGQYF. CDR3 sequence (DNA): TGTGCCAGCAGCTTAAATTTGGCTGGTGGGACTAGCGGGAGAAATTCCTACGGGCAGTACTTC.

There are many counts of this clonotype. The chain combines TRBV6-5 with TRBJ2-7; maybe TRBD2 (5 bases). CDR3 length equals 14 residues. V was clipped by 5 bases and J by 2 bases, with 13 bases between them. In germline, CDR1 is MNHEY, CDR2 SVGAGI. DNA of the CDR3: TGTGCCAGCAGTCTTTCGACTACAACCTACGAGCAGTACTTC. It codes for CASSLSTTTYEQYF.

The rearrangement joins TRBV7-2 to TRBJ2-5; TRBD1 aligns across 7 bases. Germline V gene lookup returns CDR1 SGHTA and CDR2 FQGNSA. CDR3 length: 17 amino acids. V lost 1 base, J lost 4 bases, and 12 bases stayed unmatched. CDR3: CASSLGGTAYLRETQYF. DNA for the CDR3: TGTGCCAGCAGCTTAGGTGGGACAGCGTACCTACGAGAGACCCAGTACTTC.

Comments on this clonotype: Mismatch with germline at one junction end may stem from a read error. The chain carries TRBV7-2 and TRBJ2-7; D is unclear. The CDR3 loop spans 14 amino acids. Germline V gene sequence: CDR1 SGHTA, CDR2 FQGNSA. This chain's CDR3 is CASSSPPGPYERYF. CDR3 DNA sequence: TGTGCCAGCAGCTCCCCACCCGGACCCTACGAGCGGTACTTC.

Ten or more counts support this clonotype. The V and J genes are TRBV6-2 or TRBV6-3 and TRBJ2-7; D is ambiguous. The CDR3 length is 11 residues. V lost 7 bases to trimming and J lost 7 bases, with 11 bases between them. Germline assignment: CDR1 MNHEY and CDR2 SVGEGT. CDR3 coding DNA: TGTGCCAGCACCGATCTGGGGGAGCAGTACTTC. This sequence encodes CASTDLGEQYF.

The sample holds many counts of this clonotype. V gene TRBV20-1 combines with J gene TRBJ2-5; perhaps TRBD1 as D (7 bases). The CDR3 has 15 amino acids. Trimming pared 6 bases from V and 2 bases from J, leaving 19 bases between. Per the germline V gene, CDR1 is DFQATT and CDR2 is SNEGSKA (reference sequence). The CDR3 is CSAGWEQGTQETQYF. The CDR3 DNA sequence: TGCAGTGCAGGTTGGGAACAGGGGACTCAAGAGACCCAGTACTTC.

There are many counts of this clonotype. The genes are TRBV4-1 and TRBJ2-7, with TRBD2 matching over 9 bases. With 3 bases clipped from V and 1 base from J, the junction kept 1 base outside the gene matches. The CDR3 loop spans 14 amino acids. Germline V gene sequence: CDR1 MGHRA, CDR2 YSYEKL. Here the CDR3 reads CASSQLAGSYEQYF. The CDR3 DNA reads TGCGCCAGCAGCCAGCTAGCGGGGTCCTACGAGCAGTACTTC.

This chain links TRBV28 with TRBJ2-5, with D tentatively TRBD2 (6 bases). The germline V and J ends were trimmed by 7 bases and 1 base, with 16 bases remaining between them. Germline-derived CDR1 and CDR2 are MDHEN and SYDVKM. CDR3 length equals 15 residues. CDR3 sequence reads: CASMEGRTTQETQYF. CDR3 DNA: TGTGCCAGCATGGAGGGGAGGACTACCCAAGAGACCCAGTACTTC.

This sequence joins TRBV5-5 and TRBJ2-2; D may be TRBD2 (6 bases). Looked up from germline, CDR1 is SGHKS and CDR2 is YYEKEE (reference sequence). This CDR3 is built from 14 residues. The V end was cut by 4 bases, the J end by 7 bases, with 14 bases between. The CDR3 DNA reads TGTGCCAGCAGCGGGACTCGCAGAGGCGGGGAGCTGTTTTTT. This gives the protein CASSGTRRGGELFF. The entire variable domain, with the rest obtained from reference TRBV5-5 and TRBJ2-2, is as follows: DAGVTQSPTHLIKTRGQQVTLRCSPISGHKSVSWYQQVLGQGPQFIFQYYEKEERGRGNFPDRFSARQFPNYSSELNVNALLLGDSALYLCASSGTRRGGELFFGEGSRLTVL.

Only one count was recorded for this clonotype. Here the CDR3 reads CASVDMDDPTF. DNA of the CDR3: TGTGCCAGCGTAGACATGGACGACCCGACTTTC. The V and J genes are TRBV6-9 and TRBJ2-6; D unresolved. The CDR3 is made up of 11 amino acids. The V end lost 8 bases, the J end lost 18 bases, and 17 bases lay between the germline ends. CDR1 and CDR2 (germline): MNHGY, SVAAGI.

This clonotype was observed at least ten times. This chain joins TRBV9 and TRBJ1-2, with D perhaps TRBD1 (6 bases). The CDR3 consists of 13 residues. V lost 3 bases and J lost 6, with 12 bases in between. Germline V gene lookup returns CDR1 SGDLS and CDR2 YYNGEE. The CDR3 coding sequence is TGTGCCAGCAGCGAGGCGGGGGGCGATGGCTACACCTTC. Translation: CASSEAGGDGYTF.

The CDR3 reads CSAQKAGANTGELFF. The CDR3 nucleotides are TGCAGTGCTCAAAAAGCGGGAGCGAACACCGGGGAGCTGTTTTTT. The chain couples TRBV20-1 to TRBJ2-2, with 8 bases matching TRBD2. Germline CDR1 reads DFQATT; CDR2 reads SNEGSKA (reference sequence). V dropped 5 bases and J dropped 0; count of bases not matched to a gene: 5. The CDR3 extends over 15 amino acids.